The 30 T cell receptor beta chains in this list originate from one sample, sequenced in a study of control samples from healthy donors and cancer patients (TCRdb year 2020). The method behind the library was the immunoSEQ multiplex PCR assay. TCRdb mirrors the immuneACCESS table, restricted to in-frame sequences. Some clones are absent from its copies; in checked studies, under half trace to an unresolved V gene, and the reason for the others is unknown. The sample contains about 190,000 clones, about 93% of them found a single time. The ten top clones hold more than 1.1% of the sample. Sequencing was carried out using blood. These receptors all come from a man between 18 and 35 years old in good health.

The chain joins TRBV12-5 to TRBJ2-1; no clear D. Trimming left V 8 bases short and J 4 bases short, with 3 bases between. CDR3 length: 10 residues. CDR1 is LGHNT and CDR2 is FRNRAP in the germline V gene. The chain's CDR3 is CASKYNEQFF. In DNA, the CDR3 is TGTGCTAGTAAATACAATGAGCAGTTCTTC.

The rearrangement links TRBV3-1 (or the pseudogene TRBV3-2) to TRBJ2-7; no clear D gene. The CDR3 extends over 11 amino acids. Trimming cost V 1 base and J 5 bases, with 3 bases left between them. The germline CDR1 and CDR2 sequences are LGHDT and YNNKEL (reference sequence). CDR3 protein: CASSQVHEQYF. The CDR3 DNA sequence: TGTGCCAGCAGCCAAGTTCACGAGCAGTACTTC.

The chain employs TRBV11-2 and TRBJ2-3, with 7 positions matching TRBD1. From germline, CDR1 is SGHAT and CDR2 FQNNGV. This CDR3 is built from 14 residues. The trim removed 1 base at V and 6 bases at J, leaving 4 bases unmatched. CDR3 loop: CASSLGQGADTQYF. CDR3 DNA sequence: TGTGCCAGCAGCTTAGGACAGGGCGCCGATACGCAGTATTTT.

This clone occurred a few times. The chain employs TRBV29-1 and TRBJ2-1, with 9 bases fitting TRBD1. With 4 bases clipped from V and 0 bases from J, the junction kept 4 bases outside the gene matches. This CDR3 is 15 amino acids long. Germline V gene sequence: CDR1 SQVTM, CDR2 ANQGSEA. The CDR3 is CSVGQGGRSYNEQFF. The CDR3 DNA reads TGCAGCGTTGGACAGGGGGGACGCTCCTACAATGAGCAGTTCTTC.

The chain is built from TRBV10-3 and TRBJ2-3; D not certain. This CDR3 region has 15 residues. With 2 bases removed from V and 0 bases from J, the gap between germline ends came to 9 bases. Germline CDR1 ENHRY, CDR2 SYGVKD. The CDR3, as DNA: TGTGCCATCAGTGAGAACCAGGTTAGCACAGATACGCAGTATTTT. It encodes CAISENQVSTDTQYF.

The V call is TRBV5-8, the J call TRBJ2-5; 12 bases agree with TRBD1. The CDR3 is 16 amino acids. Per germline, CDR1 SGHTS and CDR2 YDEGEE. The J segment lost 7 bases and the V segment lost 9 bases, leaving 16 bases of the junction unmatched. CDR3 DNA: TGTGCCATCAAGGGACCCGGGACAGGGGGCAGCGGGACCCAGTACTTC. The encoded protein is CAIKGPGTGGSGTQYF.

V gene TRBV5-8 combines with J gene TRBJ2-1; unclear D gene. CDR1 is SGHTS and CDR2 is YDEGEE in the germline V gene. With 4 bases removed from V and 6 bases from J, the gap between germline ends came to 5 bases. The CDR3 runs 11 residues. The CDR3 nucleotides are TGTGCCAGCAGCGAACCCAATGAGCAGTTCTTC. Protein product: CASSEPNEQFF.

J is TRBJ1-6 and V is TRBV9, with D possibly TRBD1 on 5 matching bases. The CDR3 spans 14 residues. Per the germline V gene, CDR1 is SGDLS and CDR2 is YYNGEE. The V end was cut by 3 bases, the J end by 8 bases, with 12 bases between. For the CDR3, the DNA is TGTGCCAGCAGCGGGGCTCTGGGGGATTCACCCCTCCACTTT. It is translated as CASSGALGDSPLHF.

The CDR3 is CASSLRRLRVGGSYEQYF. CDR3 sequence (DNA): TGTGCCAGCAGTTTACGTAGGCTTAGAGTCGGGGGGTCCTACGAGCAGTACTTC. V is TRBV28 and J is TRBJ2-7; 7 nucleotides match TRBD2. Trimming cost V 2 bases and J 1 base; bases outside gene matches: 14. Looked up from germline, CDR1 is MDHEN and CDR2 is SYDVKM. The CDR3 has 18 amino acids.

This chain uses TRBV7-9 with TRBJ2-1; tentatively, D is TRBD2 (5 bases). The germline CDR1 and CDR2 sequences are SEHNR and FQNEAQ (reference sequence). The ends were cut back, 2 bases at V and 0 bases at J, with 8 bases in the middle. The CDR3 has 15 residues. As DNA, the CDR3 is TGTGCCAGCAGCTTAAGAGCGGACTCCTACAATGAGCAGTTCTTC. Translating gives CASSLRADSYNEQFF.

The chain uses TRBV10-3 and TRBJ1-1, with D tentatively TRBD1 (6 bases). V lost 6 bases and J 3 bases, leaving 14 bases between the germline ends. This CDR3 spans 14 amino acids. The germline V gene has CDR1 ENHRY and CDR2 SYGVKD. As DNA, the CDR3 is TGTGCCATCAGCTCATCACAGGGTTACACTGAAGCTTTCTTT. Translating it yields CAISSSQGYTEAFF.

This chain links TRBV23-1 with TRBJ2-1; D is perhaps TRBD1 or TRBD2 (5 bases each). TRBV23-1 is an ORF, with its function uncertain. Trimming removed 10 bases from V and 3 bases from J, with 13 bases in between. There are 13 residues in the CDR3. This CDR3 is CATERDGYNEQFF. CDR3 nucleotides: TGCGCCACCGAGAGGGACGGCTACAATGAGCAGTTCTTC.

The CDR3 DNA follows: TGTGCCAGCAGCGTAGTGGTTGAGGGGGAGCAGTTCTTC. Translating it yields CASSVVVEGEQFF. This rearrangement joins TRBV9 to TRBJ2-1, with D possibly called TRBD1 or TRBD2 (5 bases each). The CDR3 is 13 residues long. V shed 0 bases and J shed 10 bases, with 11 bases lying between them. CDR1 SGDLS and CDR2 YYNGEE come from the germline V gene. Together with reference TRBV9 and TRBJ2-1, the CDR3 gives the full variable domain: DSGVTQTPKHLITATGQRVTLRCSPRSGDLSVYWYQQSLDQGLQFLIQYYNGEERAKGNILERFSAQQFPDLHSELNLSSLELGDSALYFCASSVVVEGEQFFGPGTRLTVL.

The gene calls are TRBV14 and TRBJ1-2; no definite D call. The CDR3 contains 13 residues. CDR1 and CDR2 from the germline V gene are SGHDN and FVKESK. The germline V and J ends were trimmed by 0 bases and 7 bases, with 9 bases remaining between them. The CDR3 DNA follows: TGTGCCAGCAGCCAAGATCAAAACCTTGGCTACACCTTC. Translated, it gives CASSQDQNLGYTF. Complete variable domain (other parts from reference TRBV14 and TRBJ1-2): EAGVTQFPSHSVIEKGQTVTLRCDPISGHDNLYWYRRVMGKEIKFLLHFVKESKQDESGMPNNRFLAERTGGTYSTLKVQPAELEDSGVYFCASSQDQNLGYTFGSGTRLTVV.

This clone was seen once. This chain connects TRBV4-1 to TRBJ2-5; D might be TRBD1 or TRBD2, each matching 6 bases. This CDR3 is 15 amino acids long. The V end lost 0 bases, the J end lost 7 bases, and 15 bases lay between the germline ends. The germline V gene has CDR1 MGHRA and CDR2 YSYEKL. The DNA of the CDR3 is TGCGCCAGCAGCCAAGATCGGGGGTGGGGGGCGACCCAGTACTTC. This sequence encodes CASSQDRGWGATQYF.

The chain uses TRBV29-1 and TRBJ2-1, with D perhaps TRBD1 or TRBD2 (5 bases each). The V end lost 5 bases, the J end lost 9 bases, and 11 bases lay between the germline ends. CDR3 length: 11 residues. The germline V gene has CDR1 SQVTM and CDR2 ANQGSEA. CDR3 sequence reads: CSVRRGREQFF. The CDR3, as DNA: TGCAGCGTTAGAAGGGGACGTGAGCAGTTCTTC.

In DNA, the CDR3 is TGTGCCAGCAGCCTTCAGACAGGGGTAGGCACTGAAGCTTTCTTT. Protein: CASSLQTGVGTEAFF. V usage is TRBV7-6 and J usage is TRBJ1-1; 8 bases are a match to TRBD1. This CDR3 has 15 amino acids. The V segment lost 5 bases and the J segment 4 bases; nucleotides outside the gene matches: 9. In germline, CDR1 is SGHVS, CDR2 FNYEAQ.

Comments on this clone: The germline gene is not matched at one end of the junction; a read error may be the cause. V is TRBV11-3 and J is TRBJ1-6, with unresolved D. There are 13 residues in the CDR3. CDR1 is SGHNT, CDR2 YENEEA, per germline. CDR3 loop: CVSSSSRDSPLHF. Here the CDR3 DNA reads TGTGTCAGCAGCTCTAGTCGGGATTCACCCCTCCACTTT. The complete variable domain, with remaining parts taken from reference TRBV11-3 and TRBJ1-6, reads EAGVVQSPRYKIIEKKQPVAFWCNPISGHNTLYWYLQNLGQGPELLIRYENEEAVDDSQLPKDRFSAERLKGVDSTLKIQPAELGDSAVYLCVSSSSRDSPLHFGNGTRLTVT.

Regarding this clone: This sample includes further DNA sequences coding for the same CDR3. The V call is TRBV18, the J call TRBJ1-2; D perhaps matches TRBD1 (6 bases). V lost 2 bases to trimming and J lost 2 bases, with 6 bases between them. Per germline, CDR1 KGHSH and CDR2 LQKENI. The CDR3 consists of 13 residues. CDR3 coding DNA: TGTGCCAGCTCACCAGACAGGAACTATGGCTACACCTTC. The encoded protein is CASSPDRNYGYTF.

As regards this clone: Compared with germline, one end of the junction differs, possibly owing to a read error. J is TRBJ1-6 and V is TRBV3-1 (or the pseudogene TRBV3-2); D is unclear. In germline, CDR1 is LGHDT, CDR2 YNNKEL (reference sequence). The CDR3 covers 15 residues. CDR3 DNA sequence: TGTGCCAGCAGCCAAACTCGCGGTTATACTTCACCCCTCCACTTT. This translates into CASSQTRGYTSPLHF.

The V call is TRBV4-1, the J call TRBJ2-6; 7 nucleotides agree with TRBD1. This CDR3 has 19 residues. Germline V gene data show CDR1 as MGHRA and CDR2 as YSYEKL. V lost 0 bases to trimming and J lost 0 bases; unmatched junction nucleotides: 8. The CDR3 coding sequence is TGCGCCAGCAGCCAAGAATCTGGACAGGCGATCTCTGGGGCCAACGTCCTGACTTTC. It codes for CASSQESGQAISGANVLTF.

V usage is TRBV24-1 and J usage is TRBJ2-1; the D gene is possibly TRBD1 (6 bases). Germline lookup yields CDR1 KGHDR and CDR2 SFDVKD. The ends were cut back, 3 bases at V and 7 bases at J, with 18 bases in the middle. This CDR3 contains 16 residues. In DNA, the CDR3 is TGTGCCACCAGTGATCGGGCCGCAGGGGCTCGGAATGAGCAGTTCTTC. Amino acid sequence: CATSDRAAGARNEQFF.

The chain combines TRBV2 with TRBJ1-3; D gene unclear. This CDR3 region has 13 residues. CDR1 is SNHLY, CDR2 FYNNEI, per germline. Between the trimmed V and J ends, which lost 4 bases and 4 bases, there was a span of 8 bases. The chain's CDR3 is CASSGVVGNTIYF. CDR3 sequence (DNA): TGTGCCAGCAGTGGCGTTGTAGGAAACACCATATATTTT.

This clone was counted a single time. CDR3 DNA sequence: TGTGCCAGCAGCCCCTTTGGACCTCTTGAGACCGGGGCCAACGTCCTGACTTTC. This codes for CASSPFGPLETGANVLTF. The chain joins TRBV7-3 to TRBJ2-6; D uncertain. Germline lookup yields CDR1 SGHTA and CDR2 FQGTGA. V was shortened by 5 bases and J by 4 bases, with 21 bases between the two germline ends. The CDR3 covers 18 residues.

The rearrangement joins TRBV6-4 to TRBJ2-3; TRBD2 agrees at 10 bases. The V gene end was trimmed by 0 bases and the J gene end by 2 bases; junction bases not matched to a gene: 11. The CDR3 runs to 19 residues. Germline lookup yields CDR1 MRHNA and CDR2 SNTAGT. The CDR3 loop reads CASSDSKAGGPGPTDTQYF. The CDR3, as DNA: TGTGCCAGCAGTGACTCGAAAGCGGGGGGGCCGGGGCCCACAGATACGCAGTATTTT.

This clone appeared once. The V and J genes are TRBV19 and TRBJ2-7; D possibly corresponds to TRBD1 (7 bases). The CDR3 is 15 residues long. Trimming shortened V by 1 base and J by 1 base, and 11 bases separated the two germline ends. Germline V gene data show CDR1 as LNHDA and CDR2 as SQIVND (reference sequence). The CDR3 loop is CASSIAAGQSYEQYF. The CDR3 nucleotides read TGTGCCAGTAGTATAGCTGCGGGACAGTCCTACGAGCAGTACTTC.

The chain has TRBV27 and TRBJ1-2; D not certain. The CDR3 totals 14 residues. The germline CDR1 and CDR2 sequences are MNHEY and SMNVEV (reference sequence). Trimming took off 8 bases at V and 4 bases at J, with 17 bases between the two ends. The CDR3 nucleotides are TGTGCCAGCGGCCCGAGTCCTCAAATCTATGGCTACACCTTC. Protein sequence: CASGPSPQIYGYTF.

The gene calls are TRBV7-2 and TRBJ1-4; D remains ambiguous. The ends were cut back, 1 base at V and 8 bases at J, with 14 bases in the middle. CDR3 size: 15 residues. Germline-derived CDR1 and CDR2 are SGHTA and FQGNSA. CDR3 sequence reads: CASSLGSAVWEKLFF. The CDR3 DNA reads as TGTGCCAGCAGCTTAGGGTCGGCAGTTTGGGAAAAACTGTTTTTT.

The rearrangement links TRBV2 to TRBJ1-1; unclear D gene. This CDR3 comprises 16 residues. V lost 7 bases to trimming and J lost 0 bases, with 18 bases between them. Germline V gene sequence: CDR1 SNHLY, CDR2 FYNNEI. The CDR3 protein is CASTMNIYALNTEAFF. The CDR3 DNA sequence: TGTGCCAGCACCATGAATATTTATGCTCTGAACACTGAAGCTTTCTTT.

The rearrangement joins TRBV24-1 to TRBJ2-3; D perhaps matches TRBD1 (6 bases). The germline V gene encodes CDR1 KGHDR and CDR2 SFDVKD. The CDR3 is made up of 15 amino acids. With 4 bases removed from V and 0 bases from J, the gap between germline ends came to 10 bases. The CDR3 DNA reads TGTGCCACCAGTGAAGAGGACAGTAGCACAGATACGCAGTATTTT. Translating gives CATSEEDSSTDTQYF.